The next 24 T cell receptor beta chains were all read from a single sample in a study of Graves' ophthalmopathy and Graves' hyperthyroidism. CDR3 regions of TCR beta were amplified from RNA transcripts. First-round RT-PCR employed HTBI primers, with a second-round multiplex PCR after it. A single record per CDR3 protein comes from TCRdb applying MiXCR to the multiplex PCR reads. The sample has hundreds of thousands of distinct CDR3 sequences, approximately 21% seen once. The material sequenced was peripheral blood. Receptors originate from a young woman with stable Graves' hyperthyroidism. Some clones in this sample may be carry-over from other donors' samples.

The rearrangement links TRBV20-1 to TRBJ2-7; D ambiguous. The CDR3 is 11 amino acids. In germline, CDR1 is DFQATT, CDR2 SNEGSKA (reference sequence). Between the trimmed V and J ends, which lost 1 base and 4 bases, there was a span of 5 bases. CDR3 coding DNA: TGCAGTGCTAGAGCGTGGTACGAGCAGTACTTC. Its translation is CSARAWYEQYF.

The V gene is TRBV15, the J gene TRBJ2-7; 7 positions match TRBD1. V lost 0 bases and J lost 0; bases outside the gene matches: 5. Germline CDR1 is LNHNV and CDR2 is YYDKDF (reference sequence). CDR3 size: 16 residues. The CDR3 sequence: CATSRDFWDSSYEQYF. The CDR3 DNA is TGTGCCACCAGCAGAGATTTTTGGGACAGCTCCTACGAGCAGTACTTC. Variable domain in full (rest from reference TRBV15 and TRBJ2-7): DAMVIQNPRYQVTQFGKPVTLSCSQTLNHNVMYWYQQKSSQAPKLLFHYYDKDFNNEADTPDNFQSRRPNTSFCFLDIRSPGLGDTAMYLCATSRDFWDSSYEQYFGPGTRLTVT.

The chain recombines TRBV11-2 with TRBJ2-3; 8 bases fit TRBD1. Trimming took 5 bases from V and 1 from J; bases not matched to a gene: 11. There are 17 residues in the CDR3. The V gene's germline CDR1 is SGHAT and CDR2 FQNNGV. The CDR3 region has the DNA TGTGCCAGCAGCCCCACCCGGGACAGGAGAGGCACAGATACGCAGTATTTT. Translation: CASSPTRDRRGTDTQYF.

The genes are TRBV6-2 or TRBV6-3 and TRBJ1-2; D possibly corresponds to TRBD1 (6 bases). The V and J ends lost 2 bases and 5 bases respectively, with 9 bases between them. The germline CDR1 and CDR2 sequences are MNHEY and SVGEGT. The CDR3 consists of 13 residues. CDR3 residues: CASSYGTPYGYTF. CDR3 sequence (DNA): TGTGCCAGCAGTTACGGGACACCATATGGCTACACCTTC.

The table lists this clonotype with many counts. This chain uses TRBV11-2 with TRBJ1-1; D is unresolved. CDR3 length: 14 amino acids. CDR1 is SGHAT, CDR2 FQNNGV, per germline. V shed 3 bases and J shed 1 base, with 9 bases lying between them. The chain's CDR3 is CASSLKYQNTEAFF. The CDR3, as DNA: TGTGCCAGCAGCTTGAAATACCAGAACACTGAAGCTTTCTTT.

This chain joins TRBV20-1 and TRBJ2-7; TRBD2 matches at 11 bases. V lost 5 bases and J lost 0; bases outside the gene matches: 3. The germline gives CDR1 DFQATT, CDR2 SNEGSKA (reference sequence). CDR3 size: 14 residues. The CDR3 reads CSAQTSGASYEQYF. CDR3 nucleotide sequence: TGCAGTGCTCAGACTAGCGGGGCCTCCTACGAGCAGTACTTC.

This clonotype was recorded many times. The CDR3 DNA is TGTGCCAGCAGACCCCCGTTTGGTCAGGGGCCCTACGAGCAGTACTTC. This codes for CASRPPFGQGPYEQYF. V usage is TRBV28 and J usage is TRBJ2-7; D possibly corresponds to TRBD1 (6 bases). Trimming shortened V by 6 bases and J by 2 bases, and 20 bases separated the two germline ends. Germline assignment: CDR1 MDHEN and CDR2 SYDVKM. This CDR3 comprises 16 residues.

This clonotype was counted at least ten times. This sequence joins TRBV27 and TRBJ2-7, with 9 bases lining up with TRBD1. The germline V gene encodes CDR1 MNHEY and CDR2 SMNVEV (reference sequence). This CDR3 is 15 amino acids long. The V gene end was trimmed by 5 bases and the J gene end by 6 bases; junction bases not matched to a gene: 11. The CDR3 spells CASSPSGTGKGEQYF. The CDR3 nucleotides are TGTGCCAGCAGTCCCTCCGGGACAGGGAAGGGCGAGCAGTACTTC.

In this sample, this clonotype turned up many times. The rearrangement uses TRBV30 and TRBJ1-1, with D hard to call. The germline V gene encodes CDR1 GTSNPN and CDR2 SVGIG (reference sequence). The V gene lost 1 base and the J gene lost 1 base, with 4 bases spanning the gap. There are 12 residues in the CDR3. In DNA, the CDR3 is TGTGCCTGGAGTGGGGAGAACACTGAAGCTTTCTTT. It encodes CAWSGENTEAFF.

This clonotype was counted at least ten times. The chain joins TRBV18 to TRBJ1-1; D ambiguous. This CDR3 spans 15 amino acids. Trimming shortened V by 3 bases and J by 1 base, and 12 bases separated the two germline ends. The germline V gene has CDR1 KGHSH and CDR2 LQKENI. CDR3 nucleotide sequence: TGTGCCAGCTCACCCGCACAGCTAGGGAACACTGAAGCTTTCTTT. Its translation is CASSPAQLGNTEAFF. Looking up the rest from reference TRBV18 and TRBJ1-1 gives the full variable domain: NAGVMQNPRHLVRRRGQEARLRCSPMKGHSHVYWYRQLPEEGLKFMVYLQKENIIDESGMPKERFSAEFPKEGPSILRIQQVVRGDSAAYFCASSPAQLGNTEAFFGQGTRLTVV.

This clonotype was seen ten or more times. The chain is built from TRBV7-2 and TRBJ2-7, with D perhaps being TRBD1 or TRBD2 (5 bases each). The CDR3 extends over 14 amino acids. Trimming removed 4 bases at V and 6 bases at J, with 16 bases between. CDR1 is SGHTA and CDR2 is FQGNSA in the germline V gene. The chain's CDR3 is CASSSGTAQSEQYF. The CDR3 coding sequence is TGTGCCAGCAGCTCAGGGACCGCCCAGAGCGAGCAGTACTTC.

In its sample, this clonotype was seen a few times. The CDR3 DNA is TGTGCCAGCAGCGTTCAGGGGATCTATGGCTACACCTTC. Its translation: CASSVQGIYGYTF. This chain uses TRBV9 with TRBJ1-2; D is perhaps TRBD1 (6 bases). The length of the CDR3 is 13 residues. CDR1 and CDR2 (germline): SGDLS, YYNGEE. V shed 2 bases and J shed 4 bases, with 9 bases lying between them.

At least ten counts were recorded for this clonotype. The V and J genes are TRBV16 and TRBJ2-2; 10 nucleotides agree with TRBD1. This CDR3 has 15 residues. Germline trimming cut 10 bases from V and 3 bases from J; bases unmatched to any gene: 8. Per the germline V gene, CDR1 is KGHSY and CDR2 is FQNENV. CDR3 loop: CATAMGQGYTGELFF. The CDR3, as DNA: TGTGCCACCGCTATGGGACAGGGGTACACCGGGGAGCTGTTTTTT.

Ten or more counts support this clonotype. The V and J genes are TRBV5-1 and TRBJ2-7; TRBD1 or TRBD2 may be the D gene (5 bases each). Trimming shortened V by 0 bases and J by 2 bases, and 9 bases separated the two germline ends. Germline-derived CDR1 and CDR2 are SGHRS and YFSETQ. The CDR3 spans 14 residues. The CDR3 nucleotides are TGCGCCAGCAGCTTGGGGGACCGAGCCTACGAGCAGTACTTC. Amino acid sequence: CASSLGDRAYEQYF. The entire variable domain, with the rest obtained from reference TRBV5-1 and TRBJ2-7, is as follows: KAGVTQTPRYLIKTRGQQVTLSCSPISGHRSVSWYQQTPGQGLQFLFEYFSETQRNKGNFPGRFSGRQFSNSRSEMNVSTLELGDSALYLCASSLGDRAYEQYFGPGTRLTVT.

The chain recombines TRBV29-1 with TRBJ2-5; D may match TRBD1 or TRBD2 (5 bases each). This CDR3 has 13 residues. Trimming stripped 5 bases from V and 2 bases from J, with 12 bases between. Germline V lookup: CDR1 SQVTM, CDR2 ANQGSEA. In nucleotides, the CDR3 is TGCAGCGTTCAGGGAGTGGGGCAAGAGACCCAGTACTTC. Amino acids: CSVQGVGQETQYF.

Concerning this clonotype: This sequence may be a read error, since a much larger clone differs from it by one base. The chain recombines TRBV14 with TRBJ1-6; weak D call: TRBD1 (5 bases). The CDR3 runs to 12 residues. V lost 3 bases, J lost 8 bases, and 5 bases lay in between. Germline CDR1 is SGHDN and CDR2 is FVKESK. This chain's CDR3 is CASSHRDSPLHF. The CDR3 nucleotides are TGTGCCAGCAGCCACAGGGATTCACCCCTCCACTTT.

This sequence joins TRBV30 and TRBJ2-7, with a tentative D call TRBD2 (5 bases). The CDR3 is 15 residues long. Per the germline V gene, CDR1 is GTSNPN and CDR2 is SVGIG (reference sequence). Trimming pared 0 bases from V and 2 bases from J, leaving 14 bases between. The CDR3 loop is CAWSVLGGLTYEQYF. The CDR3 DNA reads as TGTGCCTGGAGTGTACTGGGCGGGCTTACCTACGAGCAGTACTTC.

This clonotype came up many times. The chain recombines TRBV20-1 with TRBJ1-3; unclear D gene. The CDR3 extends over 13 amino acids. The V and J ends lost 3 bases and 0 bases respectively, with 6 bases between them. Germline-derived CDR1 and CDR2 are DFQATT and SNEGSKA (reference sequence). CDR3 nucleotide sequence: TGCAGTGCTAGTCTCAACTCTGGAAACACCATATATTTT. This translates into CSASLNSGNTIYF.

The J gene is TRBJ1-1, the V gene TRBV6-5; 8 nucleotides line up with TRBD1. J was trimmed by 0 bases and V by 2 bases; bases with no gene match: 8. The CDR3 length is 17 residues. Germline V gene sequence: CDR1 MNHEY, CDR2 SVGAGI. CDR3 bases: TGTGCCAGCAGTTACCCAGGACGACAGGGGATGAACACTGAAGCTTTCTTT. Translated: CASSYPGRQGMNTEAFF.

This clonotype was counted a few times. The chain employs TRBV5-1 and TRBJ1-1; D is unclear. There are 16 residues in the CDR3. Germline V CDR1 and CDR2: SGHRS, YFSETQ. V was trimmed by 4 bases and J by 1 base, leaving 17 bases between them. The CDR3 DNA reads TGCGCCAGCAGCCAGGACGGACGGGCCACGAACACTGAAGCTTTCTTT. Encoded protein: CASSQDGRATNTEAFF.

This clonotype was recorded a few times. Its ends do not fully match the called genes, so a read error is possible. This chain links TRBV20-1 with TRBJ2-4, with 8 bases identical to TRBD2. The CDR3 covers 14 residues. In germline, CDR1 is DFQATT, CDR2 SNEGSKA (reference sequence). CDR3 bases: TGCAGTGCTAGAGTTAGCGGGGCGGGGAACATTAAGTACTTC. Amino acid sequence: CSARVSGAGNIKYF.

This clonotype was seen ten or more times. This chain joins TRBV6-1 and TRBJ2-7; 8 bases are shared with TRBD2. The CDR3 has 15 amino acids. V lost 3 bases to trimming and J lost 5 bases; unmatched junction nucleotides: 9. CDR1 and CDR2 from the germline V gene are MNHNS and SASEGT. The CDR3 DNA is TGTGCCAGCAGTGAGCAGCGGGAGTTCGGGAACGAGCAGTACTTC. This translates into CASSEQREFGNEQYF.

This clonotype has ten or more counts. The chain couples TRBV27 to TRBJ2-7; D possibly corresponds to TRBD1 (5 bases). The V end lost 6 bases, the J end lost 5 bases, and 17 bases lay between the germline ends. Germline V gives CDR1 MNHEY, CDR2 SMNVEV (reference sequence). The CDR3 length is 14 residues. CDR3 residues: CASSPQGTPNEQYF. The CDR3 coding sequence is TGTGCCAGCAGCCCCCAGGGAACGCCTAACGAGCAGTACTTC.

In its sample, this clonotype was seen many times. The rearrangement joins TRBV6-4 to TRBJ2-5; 7 positions agree with TRBD1. V lost 6 bases to trimming and J lost 0 bases; unmatched junction nucleotides: 1. Germline loops: CDR1 MRHNA, CDR2 SNTAGT. CDR3 length: 13 residues. In DNA form, the CDR3 reads TGTGCCAGCAGCACAGGGGACCAAGAGACCCAGTACTTC. It encodes CASSTGDQETQYF.